Below, one T cell receptor (beta chain) is given with its context. The protocol was immunoSEQ multiplex PCR, while the TCRdb copy is restricted to in-frame clones and leaves out a portion. The sample lists more than 45,000 clones; more than 85% were seen once. The data were obtained in a study of OX40 agonist ivuxolimab in advanced cancers. This CDR3 has 15 residues. CDR1 and CDR2 from the germline V gene are LGHNA and YSLEER. Trimming stripped 0 bases from V and 4 bases from J, with 10 bases between. Sample: CD4+ or CD8+ T cells sorted from blood, taken in a trial of the OX40 agonist ivuxolimab. The sequence came from an adult with an advanced solid tumor such as melanoma, head and neck, liver or kidney cancer. The V and J genes are TRBV4-3 and TRBJ2-1; possible D gene TRBD2, 6 bases. CDR3 nucleotide sequence: TGCGCCAGCAGCCAAGAGAACGGGAGATACAATGAGCAGTTCTTC. Its protein product is CASSQENGRYNEQFF.